Below are 20 T cell receptor beta chains sequenced from a single sample in a study of blood T cells in healthy people across ages. Then a second PCR, running roughly 6 to 11 cycles, was carried out with a sample-barcoded 5' primer and a J-beta primer mix. A single record per CDR3 protein comes from TCRdb applying MiXCR to the 5' RACE reads. This table holds approximately 780,000 distinct CDR3 sequences, roughly 24% found once. The sample was also linked to a second study, of T cells of mothers and their children.

Sequenced sample: blood. The receptor source for this set is a boy aged 5-17 years in good health.

The chain employs TRBV14 and TRBJ1-1; tentatively, D is TRBD1 (6 bases). Trimming removed 5 bases from V and 4 bases from J, with 20 bases in between. Germline lookup yields CDR1 SGHDN and CDR2 FVKESK. This CDR3 contains 16 residues. The CDR3 DNA is TGTGCCAGCAGCGCCCAGGGGATGGGTAGTGGCACTGAAGCTTTCTTT. Amino acids: CASSAQGMGSGTEAFF.

This clonotype was counted between two and nine times. V and J are TRBV15 and TRBJ2-7, with D perhaps TRBD1 (6 bases). V lost 1 base, J lost 4 bases, and 17 bases lay in between. Per the germline V gene, CDR1 is LNHNV and CDR2 is YYDKDF (reference sequence). The CDR3 is made up of 16 amino acids. CDR3 sequence (DNA): TGTGCCACCAGCAGAGGAACAGGGAAGGGCGGATACGAGCAGTACTTC. It is translated as CATSRGTGKGGYEQYF. The entire variable domain, with the rest obtained from reference TRBV15 and TRBJ2-7, is as follows: DAMVIQNPRYQVTQFGKPVTLSCSQTLNHNVMYWYQQKSSQAPKLLFHYYDKDFNNEADTPDNFQSRRPNTSFCFLDIRSPGLGDTAMYLCATSRGTGKGGYEQYFGPGTRLTVT.

V gene TRBV9 combines with J gene TRBJ2-1; no clear D gene. Germline V CDR1 and CDR2: SGDLS, YYNGEE. Trimming pared 4 bases from V and 14 bases from J, leaving 4 bases between. This CDR3 has 8 residues. CDR3 protein: CASSPEFF. Written as DNA, the CDR3 is TGTGCCAGCAGCCCGGAGTTCTTC.

The chain combines TRBV21-1 with TRBJ2-7; the D call TRBD1 from the table was never checked on the DNA. TRBV21-1 is listed as a pseudogene. The CDR3 has 18 amino acids. The CDR3: CASSKKLPGHLSFYEQYF. DNA for the CDR3: TGTGCCAGCAGCAAAAAGTTACCGGGACACCTAAGTTTCTACGAGCAGTACTTC.

CDR3: CASTFVTGSTGELFF. The CDR3 coding sequence is TGCGCCAGCACTTTCGTAACAGGGTCTACCGGGGAGCTGTTTTTT. This chain connects TRBV5-1 to TRBJ2-2; a possible D gene is TRBD1 (6 bases). The CDR3 covers 15 residues. Per germline, CDR1 SGHRS and CDR2 YFSETQ. V was shortened by 6 bases and J by 5 bases, with 17 bases between the two germline ends.

Only a few counts were recorded for this clonotype. This chain links TRBV6-5 with TRBJ1-4; no clear D gene. This CDR3 has 14 residues. Germline V gene lookup returns CDR1 MNHEY and CDR2 SVGAGI. Trimming removed 6 bases at V and 8 bases at J, with 16 bases between. CDR3 DNA sequence: TGTGCCAGCAGCATCGGACCGGGCCCCGAAAAACTGTTTTTT. This gives the protein CASSIGPGPEKLFF.

This clonotype was detected only a few times. The chain has TRBV5-1 and TRBJ1-1; 7 bases are shared with TRBD1. There are 13 residues in the CDR3. In germline, CDR1 is SGHRS, CDR2 YFSETQ. The J segment lost 10 bases and the V segment lost 3 bases, leaving 9 bases of the junction unmatched. The CDR3 coding sequence is TGCGCCAGCAGCTCACGAACAGGGGATACAGCTTTCTTT. This sequence encodes CASSSRTGDTAFF.

This chain connects TRBV6-1 to TRBJ1-4, with D possibly being TRBD1 (5 bases). Trimming pared 0 bases from V and 3 bases from J, leaving 11 bases between. The CDR3 sequence is 16 residues long. Germline-derived CDR1 and CDR2 are MNHNS and SASEGT. CDR3 DNA: TGTGCCAGCAGTGAAGCCCAGGGCCGGGCTAATGAAAAACTGTTTTTT. This encodes CASSEAQGRANEKLFF.

The chain is built from TRBV20-1 and TRBJ2-6; D may be TRBD2 (5 bases). CDR3 size: 15 residues. Germline V CDR1 and CDR2: DFQATT, SNEGSKA (reference sequence). V was shortened by 0 bases and J by 2 bases, with 8 bases between the two germline ends. Written as DNA, the CDR3 is TGCAGTGCTAGAGATTCGGGGACTGGGGCCAACGTCCTGACTTTC. Translation: CSARDSGTGANVLTF.

In this sample, this clonotype turned up a few times. V is TRBV5-1 and J is TRBJ2-1, with 7 positions matching TRBD2. CDR1 is SGHRS and CDR2 is YFSETQ in the germline V gene. Germline trimming cut 4 bases from V and 8 bases from J; bases unmatched to any gene: 15. The CDR3 loop spans 16 amino acids. CDR3 nucleotides: TGCGCCAGCAGCACCCTAGCAACGGGAGGTGTCGATGAGCAGTTCTTC. Its translation is CASSTLATGGVDEQFF.

The chain combines TRBV7-8 with TRBJ2-4; 8 bases agree with TRBD1. CDR1 is SGHVS, CDR2 FQNEAQ, per germline. This CDR3 comprises 16 residues. J gave up 1 base and V 5 bases, and 7 bases lay outside the gene matches. CDR3 sequence (DNA): TGTGCCAGCAGCCAGGGGGCGATCGGGGCCAAAAACATTCAGTACTTC. It codes for CASSQGAIGAKNIQYF.

This clonotype was seen more than once but under ten times. The genes are TRBV9 and TRBJ2-3; 11 bases agree with TRBD2. Germline lookup yields CDR1 SGDLS and CDR2 YYNGEE. Trimming removed 3 bases from V and 3 bases from J; junction bases left unmatched: 12. This CDR3 region has 18 residues. The DNA for the CDR3 is TGTGCCAGCAGCGGCCACTGGGCTAGCGGGGGGAAGACAGATACGCAGTATTTT. Translated: CASSGHWASGGKTDTQYF. Variable domain in full (rest from reference TRBV9 and TRBJ2-3): DSGVTQTPKHLITATGQRVTLRCSPRSGDLSVYWYQQSLDQGLQFLIQYYNGEERAKGNILERFSAQQFPDLHSELNLSSLELGDSALYFCASSGHWASGGKTDTQYFGPGTRLTVL.

This clonotype turned up a few times. V is TRBV29-1 and J is TRBJ1-2, with 8 bases identical to TRBD1. There are 15 residues in the CDR3. The trim removed 4 bases at V and 3 bases at J, leaving 10 bases unmatched. CDR1 and CDR2 (germline): SQVTM, ANQGSEA. The CDR3 spells CSVGTDRAVDYGYTF. CDR3 DNA: TGCAGCGTTGGGACGGACAGGGCAGTTGACTATGGCTACACCTTC.

This clonotype was found a few times. This chain joins TRBV7-6 and TRBJ1-1; tentatively, D is TRBD1 (6 bases). Trimming stripped 5 bases from V and 6 bases from J, with 19 bases between. Germline-derived CDR1 and CDR2 are SGHVS and FNYEAQ. This CDR3 has 15 residues. This chain's CDR3 is CASSLRGRGSPEAFF. CDR3 DNA sequence: TGTGCCAGCAGCCTAAGGGGCAGGGGATCCCCTGAAGCTTTCTTT.

This clonotype was seen repeatedly, ten times or more. The chain links TRBV12-3 or TRBV12-4 to TRBJ1-2; a weak D match, TRBD1 (6 bases). The V gene lost 5 bases and the J gene lost 5 bases, with 9 bases spanning the gap. This CDR3 has 12 residues. CDR3 protein: CASSLQGYGYTF. CDR3 nucleotides: TGTGCCAGCAGTCTCCAGGGGTATGGCTACACCTTC.

As to this clonotype: One end of the junction does not line up with germline, which may come from a read error. V gene TRBV12-3 or TRBV12-4 combines with J gene TRBJ2-7; 9 nucleotides align to TRBD1. This CDR3 is built from 16 residues. Written as DNA, the CDR3 is TGTGCCAGCAGTCTAGCCGTCGGGACAGGGAGCTACGAGCAGTACTTC. Protein sequence: CASSLAVGTGSYEQYF.

This clonotype was detected only a few times. The rearrangement links TRBV20-1 to TRBJ2-3, with D tentatively TRBD2 (6 bases). In germline, CDR1 is DFQATT, CDR2 SNEGSKA (reference sequence). The V and J ends lost 2 bases and 0 bases respectively, with 9 bases between them. The CDR3 is 14 residues long. The CDR3 loop is CSARWGDSTDTQYF. CDR3 nucleotide sequence: TGCAGTGCTAGATGGGGGGACAGCACAGATACGCAGTATTTT.

The genes are TRBV5-1 and TRBJ1-3, with 9 bases aligning to TRBD1. The CDR3 extends over 17 amino acids. From germline, CDR1 is SGHRS and CDR2 YFSETQ. V gave up 0 bases and J gave up 0 bases; unmatched junction bases: 4. CDR3 amino acids: CASSLAGQGSSGNTIYF. CDR3 nucleotide sequence: TGCGCCAGCAGCTTGGCCGGACAGGGGAGCTCTGGAAACACCATATATTTT.

J is TRBJ2-4 and V is TRBV2, with no clear D. The CDR3 is 15 amino acids. Trimming left V 8 bases short and J 8 bases short, with 22 bases between. Germline V CDR1 and CDR2: SNHLY, FYNNEI. CDR3 nucleotides: TGTGCCAGCGTAGGGATGACGGGCCGCATGGACATTCAGTACTTC. It translates to CASVGMTGRMDIQYF.

V and J are TRBV28 and TRBJ2-5; D is ambiguous. The V gene's germline CDR1 is MDHEN and CDR2 SYDVKM. Trimming took off 4 bases at V and 5 bases at J, with 11 bases between the two ends. The length of the CDR3 is 13 residues. This CDR3 reads CASSYRPRETQYF. The DNA of the CDR3 is TGTGCCAGCAGTTACCGCCCTCGGGAGACCCAGTACTTC. Looking up the rest from reference TRBV28 and TRBJ2-5 gives the full variable domain: DVKVTQSSRYLVKRTGEKVFLECVQDMDHENMFWYRQDPGLGLRLIYFSYDVKMKEKGDIPEGYSVSREKKERFSLILESASTNQTSMYLCASSYRPRETQYFGPGTRLLVL.